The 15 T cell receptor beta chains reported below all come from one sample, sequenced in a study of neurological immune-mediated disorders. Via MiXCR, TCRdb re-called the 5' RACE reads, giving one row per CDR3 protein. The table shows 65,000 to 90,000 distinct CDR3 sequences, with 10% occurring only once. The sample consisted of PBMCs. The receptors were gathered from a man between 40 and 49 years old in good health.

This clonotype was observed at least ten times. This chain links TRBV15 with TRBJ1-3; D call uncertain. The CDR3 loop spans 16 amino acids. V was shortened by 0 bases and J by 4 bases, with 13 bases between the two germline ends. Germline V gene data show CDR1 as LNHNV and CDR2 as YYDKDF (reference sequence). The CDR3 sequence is CATSRETEARGNTIYF. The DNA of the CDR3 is TGTGCCACCAGCAGAGAGACGGAGGCTAGGGGAAACACCATATATTTT.

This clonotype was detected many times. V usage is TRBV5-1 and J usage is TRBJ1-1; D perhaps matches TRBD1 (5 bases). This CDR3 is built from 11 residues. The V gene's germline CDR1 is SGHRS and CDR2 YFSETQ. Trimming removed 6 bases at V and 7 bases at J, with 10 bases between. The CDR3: CASTLGGEAFF. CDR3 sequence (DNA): TGCGCCAGCACTCTCGGGGGTGAAGCTTTCTTT. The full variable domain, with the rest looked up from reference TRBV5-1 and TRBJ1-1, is KAGVTQTPRYLIKTRGQQVTLSCSPISGHRSVSWYQQTPGQGLQFLFEYFSETQRNKGNFPGRFSGRQFSNSRSEMNVSTLELGDSALYLCASTLGGEAFFGQGTRLTVV.

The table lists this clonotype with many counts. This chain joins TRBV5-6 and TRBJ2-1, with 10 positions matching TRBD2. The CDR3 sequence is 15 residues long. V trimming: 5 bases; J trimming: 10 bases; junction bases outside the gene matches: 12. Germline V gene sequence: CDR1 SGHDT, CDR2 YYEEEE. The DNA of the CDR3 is TGTGCCAGCAGTTACGGGGTAGCGGGAGGAGGGGAGCAGTTCTTC. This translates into CASSYGVAGGGEQFF.

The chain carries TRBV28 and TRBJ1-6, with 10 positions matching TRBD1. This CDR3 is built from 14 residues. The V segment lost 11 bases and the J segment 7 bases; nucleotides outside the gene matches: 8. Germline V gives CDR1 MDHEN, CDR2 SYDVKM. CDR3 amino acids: CAATGGARNSPLHF. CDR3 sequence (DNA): TGTGCCGCGACAGGGGGCGCGAGAAATTCACCCCTCCACTTT.

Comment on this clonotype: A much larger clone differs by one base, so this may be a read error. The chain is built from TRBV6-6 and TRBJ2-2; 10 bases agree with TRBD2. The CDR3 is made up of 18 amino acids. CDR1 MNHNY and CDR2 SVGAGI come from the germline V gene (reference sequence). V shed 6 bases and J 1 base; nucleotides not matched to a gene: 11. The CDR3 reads CASSTGTSVSMNTGELFF. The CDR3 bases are TGTGCCAGCAGCACCGGGACTAGCGTATCGATGAACACCGGGGAGCTGTTTTTT.

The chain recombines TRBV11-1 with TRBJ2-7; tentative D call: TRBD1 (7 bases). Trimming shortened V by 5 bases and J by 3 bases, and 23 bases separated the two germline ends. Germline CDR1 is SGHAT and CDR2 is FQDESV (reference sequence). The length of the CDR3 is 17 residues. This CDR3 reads CASSPMRQGGWLYEQYF. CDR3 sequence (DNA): TGTGCCAGCAGCCCAATGCGACAGGGAGGATGGCTCTACGAGCAGTACTTC.

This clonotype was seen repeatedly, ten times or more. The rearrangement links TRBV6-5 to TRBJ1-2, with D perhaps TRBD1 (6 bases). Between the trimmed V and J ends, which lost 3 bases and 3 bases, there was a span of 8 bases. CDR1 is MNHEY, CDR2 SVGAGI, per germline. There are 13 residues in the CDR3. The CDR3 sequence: CASSYEGDYGYTF. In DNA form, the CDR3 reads TGTGCCAGCAGTTATGAGGGGGACTATGGCTACACCTTC.

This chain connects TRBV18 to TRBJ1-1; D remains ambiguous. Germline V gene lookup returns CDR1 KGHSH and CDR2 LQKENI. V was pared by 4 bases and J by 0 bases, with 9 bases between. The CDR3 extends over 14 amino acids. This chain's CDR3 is CASSLSSMNTEAFF. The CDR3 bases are TGTGCCAGCTCACTGTCAAGTATGAACACTGAAGCTTTCTTT. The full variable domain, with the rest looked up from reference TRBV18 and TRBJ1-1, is NAGVMQNPRHLVRRRGQEARLRCSPMKGHSHVYWYRQLPEEGLKFMVYLQKENIIDESGMPKERFSAEFPKEGPSILRIQQVVRGDSAAYFCASSLSSMNTEAFFGQGTRLTVV.

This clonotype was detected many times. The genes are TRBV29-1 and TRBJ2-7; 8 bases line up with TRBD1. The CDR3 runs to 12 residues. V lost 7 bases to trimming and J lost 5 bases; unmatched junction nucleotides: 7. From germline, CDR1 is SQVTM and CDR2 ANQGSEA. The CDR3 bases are TGCAGCGCCGGGGACAGGAGCAACGAGCAGTACTTC. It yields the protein CSAGDRSNEQYF.

CDR3 region: CASSPGSTTGVGWPQHF. As DNA, the CDR3 is TGTGCCAGCAGCCCTGGTTCCACGACAGGGGTCGGTTGGCCCCAGCATTTT. The chain uses TRBV6-2 or TRBV6-3 and TRBJ1-5; TRBD1 matches at 8 bases. The CDR3 is 17 amino acids. Per the germline V gene, CDR1 is MNHEY and CDR2 is SVGEGT. The trim removed 6 bases at V and 9 bases at J, leaving 19 bases unmatched.

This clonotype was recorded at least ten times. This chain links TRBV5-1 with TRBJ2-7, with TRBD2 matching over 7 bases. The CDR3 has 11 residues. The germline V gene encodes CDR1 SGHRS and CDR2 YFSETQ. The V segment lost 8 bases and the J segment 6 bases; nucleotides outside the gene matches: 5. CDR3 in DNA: TGCGCCAGTTCTCCGGGAGGCGAGCAGTACTTC. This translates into CASSPGGEQYF.

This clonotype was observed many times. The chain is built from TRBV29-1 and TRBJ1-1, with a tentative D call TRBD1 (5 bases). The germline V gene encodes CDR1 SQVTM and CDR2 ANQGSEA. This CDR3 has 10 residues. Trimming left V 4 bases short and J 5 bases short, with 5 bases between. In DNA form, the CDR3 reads TGCAGCGTTGGGGGGACTGAAGCTTTCTTT. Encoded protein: CSVGGTEAFF.

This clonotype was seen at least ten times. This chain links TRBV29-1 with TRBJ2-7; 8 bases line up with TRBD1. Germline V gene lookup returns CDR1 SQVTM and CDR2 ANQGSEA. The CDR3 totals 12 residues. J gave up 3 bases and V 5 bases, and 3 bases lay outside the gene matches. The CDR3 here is CSVSTGGYEQYF. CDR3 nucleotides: TGCAGCGTTTCAACAGGGGGCTACGAGCAGTACTTC.

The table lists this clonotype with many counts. CDR3 in amino acids: CASSSQAGVYNEQFF. In nucleotides, the CDR3 is TGTGCCAGCAGCTCTCAAGCGGGGGTTTACAATGAGCAGTTCTTC. This sequence joins TRBV7-7 and TRBJ2-1, with 8 bases matching TRBD2. With 4 bases clipped from V and 4 bases from J, the junction kept 6 bases outside the gene matches. Germline V gene sequence: CDR1 SSHAT, CDR2 FNYEAQ (reference sequence). The CDR3 totals 15 residues.

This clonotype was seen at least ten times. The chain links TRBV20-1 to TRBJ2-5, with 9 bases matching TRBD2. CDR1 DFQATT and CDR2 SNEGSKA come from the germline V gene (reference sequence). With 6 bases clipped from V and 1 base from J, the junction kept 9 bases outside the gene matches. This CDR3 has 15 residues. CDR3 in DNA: TGCAGTGCCCCTCGAGGTAGCGGGGGCCAAGAGACCCAGTACTTC. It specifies CSAPRGSGGQETQYF.